This TCR beta chain was found in a study of T-cell reconstitution after alpha-beta-depleted transplantation in children. For TCRbeta, the library was prepared with unique molecular identifiers. TCRdb used MiXCR to reprocess the PCR reads, holding one entry per CDR3 protein. The sample has about 580,000 distinct CDR3 sequences, roughly 30% seen once; the top ten hold 30% to 45%. This clonotype has a count of ten or more. The junction departs from germline at one end; a sequencing error may be responsible. Germline assignment: CDR1 SGHRS and CDR2 YFSETQ. The CDR3 totals 16 residues. The material was PBMCs, obtained before TCRalphabeta/CD19-depleted stem cell transplant. The chain combines TRBV5-1 with TRBJ2-1, with 13 bases aligning to TRBD2. This TCR was recovered from a boy under two years old with Wiskott-Aldrich syndrome, due to receive a stem cell transplant. The CDR3 region has the DNA TGTGCCAGCAGCTGGGGACTAGCGGGAAGCTACAATGAGCAGTTCTTC. Translating it yields CASSWGLAGSYNEQFF.